The 7 T cell receptor beta chains presented below share a single source sample, sequenced in a study of cytomegalovirus exposure and HLA in healthy donors listed by TCRdb under 2017. Library construction relied on the immunoSEQ multiplex PCR assay. For the multiplex PCR, a mixture combining 60 forward primers for TCR Vbeta segments and 13 reverse primers for TCR Jbeta segments was used. TCRdb carries this immuneACCESS record with in-frame sequences only. Its versions omit some clonotypes, under half of them owing to an unresolved V gene in the studies checked, with the rest unexplained. Counted in this sample were some 150,000 clones; roughly three quarters of them appeared once. The ten largest clones take up about 1% of the sample. Sequenced: PBMCs. The receptors come from a male donor in good health and CMV-seronegative.

The chain recombines TRBV30 with TRBJ1-5, with 9 bases lining up with TRBD1. The length of the CDR3 is 14 residues. The V and J ends lost 2 bases and 9 bases, in that order; junction bases with no gene match: 8. CDR1 and CDR2 (germline): GTSNPN, SVGIG (reference sequence). CDR3 sequence: CAWSLGQGTRPQHF. The CDR3 nucleotides read TGTGCCTGGAGTCTGGGACAGGGCACAAGGCCCCAGCATTTT.

The chain employs TRBV6-5 and TRBJ1-2; 7 bases agree with TRBD1. CDR1 MNHEY and CDR2 SVGAGI come from the germline V gene. The V and J ends lost 2 bases and 8 bases, in that order; junction bases with no gene match: 5. CDR3 length equals 13 residues. Written as DNA, the CDR3 is TGTGCCAGCAGTTACGACAGGGTAGAGGGCTACACCTTC. As protein: CASSYDRVEGYTF.

The V and J genes are TRBV29-1 and TRBJ2-1; TRBD1 aligns across 7 bases. Germline V gene lookup returns CDR1 SQVTM and CDR2 ANQGSEA. Trimming cost V 3 bases and J 4 bases; bases outside gene matches: 15. The CDR3 sequence is 17 residues long. The CDR3 nucleotides read TGCAGCGTTGACCCCGGCCCAGGCAGGGGGATTTACAATGAGCAGTTCTTC. This codes for CSVDPGPGRGIYNEQFF.

V gene TRBV7-3 combines with J gene TRBJ2-3, with TRBD2 identical over 9 bases. This CDR3 is built from 18 residues. The germline CDR1 and CDR2 sequences are SGHTA and FQGTGA. Trimming took 5 bases from V and 2 from J; bases not matched to a gene: 14. The CDR3, as DNA: TGTGCCAGCAGCCAGAACATGGGGGCGGGGGGGTTCACAGATACGCAGTATTTT. Protein: CASSQNMGAGGFTDTQYF.

Details on this clone: At one of its ends the junction is not consistent with the germline gene, which may arise from a read error. The rearrangement joins TRBV7-9 to TRBJ2-7, with 11 bases that match TRBD2. In germline, CDR1 is SEHNR, CDR2 FQNEAQ (reference sequence). The CDR3 totals 15 residues. The CDR3 DNA sequence: TGTTCCAGCAGCCATCTAGCGGGGGGTGCCTACGAGCAGTACTTC. It yields the protein CSSSHLAGGAYEQYF.

The V gene is TRBV5-6, the J gene TRBJ1-1, with TRBD1 matching over 8 bases. The germline CDR1 and CDR2 sequences are SGHDT and YYEEEE. This CDR3 is 16 amino acids long. The trim removed 5 bases at V and 1 base at J, leaving 10 bases unmatched. This chain's CDR3 is CASSRRSGGTNTEAFF. The DNA for the CDR3 is TGTGCCAGCAGTCGTCGTTCAGGGGGCACGAACACTGAAGCTTTCTTT. The full variable domain, completed using reference TRBV5-6 and TRBJ1-1, is DAGVTQSPTHLIKTRGQQVTLRCSPKSGHDTVSWYQQALGQGPQFIFQYYEEEERQRGNFPDRFSGHQFPNYSSELNVNALLLGDSALYLCASSRRSGGTNTEAFFGQGTRLTVV.

This CDR3 reads CASSMTSGVETQYF. CDR3 DNA: TGTGCCAGTAGTATGACTAGCGGGGTCGAGACCCAGTACTTC. This chain links TRBV19 with TRBJ2-5; 11 bases are a match to TRBD2. The V gene end was trimmed by 3 bases and the J gene end by 5 bases; junction bases not matched to a gene: 2. CDR1 is LNHDA and CDR2 is SQIVND in the germline V gene (reference sequence). The CDR3 runs to 14 residues.